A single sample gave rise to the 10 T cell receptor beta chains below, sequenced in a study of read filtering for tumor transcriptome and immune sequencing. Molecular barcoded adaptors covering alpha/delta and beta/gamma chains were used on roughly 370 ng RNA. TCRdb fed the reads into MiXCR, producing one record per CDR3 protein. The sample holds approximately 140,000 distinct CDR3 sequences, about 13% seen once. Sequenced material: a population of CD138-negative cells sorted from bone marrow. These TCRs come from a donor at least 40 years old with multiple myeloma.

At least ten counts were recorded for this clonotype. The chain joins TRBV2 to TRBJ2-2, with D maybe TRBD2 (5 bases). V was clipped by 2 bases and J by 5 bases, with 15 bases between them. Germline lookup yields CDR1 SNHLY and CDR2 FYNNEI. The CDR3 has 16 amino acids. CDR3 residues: CASSERETGRTGELFF. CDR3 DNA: TGTGCCAGCAGTGAACGGGAAACGGGAAGAACCGGGGAGCTGTTTTTT.

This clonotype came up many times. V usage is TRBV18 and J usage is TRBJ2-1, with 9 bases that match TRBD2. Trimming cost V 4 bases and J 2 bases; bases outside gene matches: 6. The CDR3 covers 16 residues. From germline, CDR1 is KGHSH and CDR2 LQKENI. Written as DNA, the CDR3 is TGTGCCAGCTCACGGATAATAGCGGGAGCCTACAATGAGCAGTTCTTC. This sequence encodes CASSRIIAGAYNEQFF.

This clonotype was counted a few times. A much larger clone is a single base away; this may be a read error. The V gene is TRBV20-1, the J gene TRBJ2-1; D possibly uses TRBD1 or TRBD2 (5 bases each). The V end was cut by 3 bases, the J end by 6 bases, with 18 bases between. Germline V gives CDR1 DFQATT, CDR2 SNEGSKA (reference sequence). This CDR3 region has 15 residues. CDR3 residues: CSARSGHIARNEQFF. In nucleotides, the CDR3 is TGCAGTGCTAGGTCGGGGCACATCGCCCGCAATGAGCAGTTCTTC.

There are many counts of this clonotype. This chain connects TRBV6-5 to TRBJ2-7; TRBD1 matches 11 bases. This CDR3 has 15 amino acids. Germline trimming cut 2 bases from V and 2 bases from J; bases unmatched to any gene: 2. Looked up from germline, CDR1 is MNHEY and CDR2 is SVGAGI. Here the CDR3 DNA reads TGTGCCAGCAGTTACGGGGACAGGGGGACCTACGAGCAGTACTTC. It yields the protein CASSYGDRGTYEQYF.

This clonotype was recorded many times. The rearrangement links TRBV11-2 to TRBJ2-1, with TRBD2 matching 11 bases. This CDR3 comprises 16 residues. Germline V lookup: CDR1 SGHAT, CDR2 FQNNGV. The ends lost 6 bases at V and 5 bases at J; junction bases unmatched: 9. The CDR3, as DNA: TGTGCCAGCAGTCATAGCGGGAGGGCGGTCGACAATGAGCAGTTCTTC. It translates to CASSHSGRAVDNEQFF.

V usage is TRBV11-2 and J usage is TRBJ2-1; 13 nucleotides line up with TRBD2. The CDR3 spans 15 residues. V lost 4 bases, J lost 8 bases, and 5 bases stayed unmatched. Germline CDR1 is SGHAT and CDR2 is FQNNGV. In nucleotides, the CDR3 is TGTGCCAGCAGCTCAACTAGCGGGAGGGCGGATGAGCAGTTCTTC. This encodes CASSSTSGRADEQFF.

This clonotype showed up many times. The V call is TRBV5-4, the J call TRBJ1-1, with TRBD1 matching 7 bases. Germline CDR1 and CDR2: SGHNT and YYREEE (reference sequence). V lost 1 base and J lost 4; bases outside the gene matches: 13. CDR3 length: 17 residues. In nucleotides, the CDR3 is TGTGCCAGCAGCTTGACTCCGGGACAGCGAGGGGGCACTGAAGCTTTCTTT. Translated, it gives CASSLTPGQRGGTEAFF. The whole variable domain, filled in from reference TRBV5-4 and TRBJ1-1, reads ETGVTQSPTHLIKTRGQQVTLRCSSQSGHNTVSWYQQALGQGPQFIFQYYREEENGRGNFPPRFSGLQFPNYSSELNVNALELDDSALYLCASSLTPGQRGGTEAFFGQGTRLTVV.

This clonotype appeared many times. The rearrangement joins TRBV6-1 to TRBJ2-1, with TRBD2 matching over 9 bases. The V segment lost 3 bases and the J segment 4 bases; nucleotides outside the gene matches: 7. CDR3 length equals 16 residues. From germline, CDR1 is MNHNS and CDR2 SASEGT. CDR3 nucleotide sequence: TGTGCCAGCAGTGATGGAAGGCTAGCGGGATACAATGAGCAGTTCTTC. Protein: CASSDGRLAGYNEQFF.

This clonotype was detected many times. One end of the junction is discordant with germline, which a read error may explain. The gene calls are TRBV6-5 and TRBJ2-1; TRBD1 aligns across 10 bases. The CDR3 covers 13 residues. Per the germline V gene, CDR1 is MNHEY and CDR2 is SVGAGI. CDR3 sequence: CASSYSQGQGRIF. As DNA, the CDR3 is TGTGCCAGCAGTTACTCGCAGGGACAGGGGAGAATCTTC.

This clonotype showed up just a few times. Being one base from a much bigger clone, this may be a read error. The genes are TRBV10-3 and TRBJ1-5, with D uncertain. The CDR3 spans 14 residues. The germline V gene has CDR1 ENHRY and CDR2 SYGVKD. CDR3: CAVSESDIRAPQHF. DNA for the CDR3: TGTGCCGTCAGTGAGTCGGATATAAGGGCGCCCCAGCATTTT.